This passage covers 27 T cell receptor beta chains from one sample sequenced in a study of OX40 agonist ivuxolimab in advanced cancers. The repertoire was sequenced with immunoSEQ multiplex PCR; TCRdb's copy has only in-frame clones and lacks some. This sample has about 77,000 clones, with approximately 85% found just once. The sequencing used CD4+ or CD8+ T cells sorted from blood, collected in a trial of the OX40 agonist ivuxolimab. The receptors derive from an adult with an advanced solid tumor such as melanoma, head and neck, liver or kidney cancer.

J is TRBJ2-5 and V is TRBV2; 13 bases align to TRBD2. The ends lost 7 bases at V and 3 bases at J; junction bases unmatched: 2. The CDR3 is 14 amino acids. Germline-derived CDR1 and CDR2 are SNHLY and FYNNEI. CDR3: CASTGTSGKETQYF. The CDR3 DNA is TGTGCCAGCACCGGGACTAGCGGGAAAGAGACCCAGTACTTC.

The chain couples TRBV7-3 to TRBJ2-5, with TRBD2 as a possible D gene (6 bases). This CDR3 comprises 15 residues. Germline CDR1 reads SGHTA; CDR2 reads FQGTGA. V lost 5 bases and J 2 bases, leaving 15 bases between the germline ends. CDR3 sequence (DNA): TGTGCCAGCAGCCAAACTAGCTTTTCACAAGAGACCCAGTACTTC. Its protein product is CASSQTSFSQETQYF.

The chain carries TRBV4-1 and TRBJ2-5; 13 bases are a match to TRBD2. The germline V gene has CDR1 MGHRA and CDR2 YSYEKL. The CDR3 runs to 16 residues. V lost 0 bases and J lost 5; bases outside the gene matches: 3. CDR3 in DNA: TGCGCCAGCAGCCAAGAAATGGGACTAGCGGGGGAGACCCAGTACTTC. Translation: CASSQEMGLAGETQYF.

The CDR3 DNA reads as TGCAGCGCTAAAAGAGGGACAGGGAACACTGAAGCTTTCTTT. Residues: CSAKRGTGNTEAFF. The genes are TRBV29-1 and TRBJ1-1; TRBD1 matches at 8 bases. The ends lost 7 bases at V and 1 base at J; junction bases unmatched: 8. In germline, CDR1 is SQVTM, CDR2 ANQGSEA. CDR3 length equals 14 residues.

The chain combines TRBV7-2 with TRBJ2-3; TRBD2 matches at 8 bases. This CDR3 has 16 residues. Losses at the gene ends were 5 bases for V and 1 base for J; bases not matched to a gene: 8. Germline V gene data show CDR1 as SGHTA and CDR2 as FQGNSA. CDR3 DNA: TGTGCCAGCAGCCTTGTAGCGGGACCTGGCACAGATACGCAGTATTTT. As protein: CASSLVAGPGTDTQYF.

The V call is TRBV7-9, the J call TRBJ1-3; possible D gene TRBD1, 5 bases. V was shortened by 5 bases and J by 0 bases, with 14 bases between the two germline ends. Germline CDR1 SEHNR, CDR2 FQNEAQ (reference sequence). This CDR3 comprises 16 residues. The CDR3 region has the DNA TGTGCCAGCAGCCCCCAGGGCGCGAGCTCTGGAAACACCATATATTTT. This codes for CASSPQGASSGNTIYF.

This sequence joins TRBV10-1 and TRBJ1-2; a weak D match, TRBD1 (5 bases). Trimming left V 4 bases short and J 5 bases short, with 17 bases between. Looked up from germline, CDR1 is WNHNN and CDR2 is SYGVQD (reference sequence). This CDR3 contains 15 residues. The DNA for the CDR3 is TGCGCCAGCAGTGTACCGGGACCATCCAAATATGGCTACACCTTC. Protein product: CASSVPGPSKYGYTF.

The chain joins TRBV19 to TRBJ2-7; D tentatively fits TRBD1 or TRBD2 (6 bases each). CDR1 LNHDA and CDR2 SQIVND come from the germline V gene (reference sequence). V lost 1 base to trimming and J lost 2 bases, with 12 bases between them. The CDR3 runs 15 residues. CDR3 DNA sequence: TGTGCCAGTAGTATAGGAGGGGGGAAAACCTACGAGCAGTACTTC. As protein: CASSIGGGKTYEQYF.

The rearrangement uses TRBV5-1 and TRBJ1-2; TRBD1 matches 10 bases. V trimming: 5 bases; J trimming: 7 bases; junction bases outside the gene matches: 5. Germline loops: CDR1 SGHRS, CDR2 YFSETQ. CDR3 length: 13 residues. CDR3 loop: CASRGQGTGGYTF. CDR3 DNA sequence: TGCGCCAGCAGGGGACAGGGGACAGGTGGCTACACCTTC.

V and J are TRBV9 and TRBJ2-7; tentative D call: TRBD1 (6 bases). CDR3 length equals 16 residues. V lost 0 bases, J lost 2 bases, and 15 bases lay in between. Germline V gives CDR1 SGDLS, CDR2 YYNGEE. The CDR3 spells CASSVGIQGAPYEQYF. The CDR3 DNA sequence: TGTGCCAGCAGCGTAGGTATACAGGGAGCCCCCTACGAGCAGTACTTC. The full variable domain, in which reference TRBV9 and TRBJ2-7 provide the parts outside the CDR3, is DSGVTQTPKHLITATGQRVTLRCSPRSGDLSVYWYQQSLDQGLQFLIQYYNGEERAKGNILERFSAQQFPDLHSELNLSSLELGDSALYFCASSVGIQGAPYEQYFGPGTRLTVT.

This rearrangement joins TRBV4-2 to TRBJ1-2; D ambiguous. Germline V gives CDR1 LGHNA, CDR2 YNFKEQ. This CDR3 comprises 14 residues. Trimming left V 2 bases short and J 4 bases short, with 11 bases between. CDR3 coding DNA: TGTGCCAGCAGCCAACCGGATTGGCTCTATGGCTACACCTTC. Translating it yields CASSQPDWLYGYTF.

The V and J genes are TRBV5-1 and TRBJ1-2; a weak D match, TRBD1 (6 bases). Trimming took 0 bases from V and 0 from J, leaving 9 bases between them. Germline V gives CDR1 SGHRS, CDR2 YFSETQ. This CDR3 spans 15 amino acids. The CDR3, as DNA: TGCGCCAGCAGCTTGGGGGACACCTCTAACTATGGCTACACCTTC. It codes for CASSLGDTSNYGYTF.

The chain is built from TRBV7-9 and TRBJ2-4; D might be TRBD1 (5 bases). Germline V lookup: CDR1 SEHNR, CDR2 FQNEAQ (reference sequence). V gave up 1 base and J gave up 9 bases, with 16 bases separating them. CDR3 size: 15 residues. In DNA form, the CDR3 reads TGTGCCAGCAGCTTAGTACGTTCAGGGAAGGGCATTCAGTACTTC. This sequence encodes CASSLVRSGKGIQYF.

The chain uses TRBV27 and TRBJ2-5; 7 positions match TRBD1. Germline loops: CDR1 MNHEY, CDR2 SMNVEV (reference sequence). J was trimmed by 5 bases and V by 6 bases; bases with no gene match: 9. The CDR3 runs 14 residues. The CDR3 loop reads CASRANRGGETQYF. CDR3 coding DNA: TGTGCCAGCAGGGCGAACAGGGGTGGGGAGACCCAGTACTTC.

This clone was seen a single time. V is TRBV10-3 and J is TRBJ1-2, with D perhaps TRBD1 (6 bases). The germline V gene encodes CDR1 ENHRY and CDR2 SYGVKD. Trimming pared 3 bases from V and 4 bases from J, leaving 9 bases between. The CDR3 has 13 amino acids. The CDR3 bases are TGTGCCATCAGTGACAGGGGCGGCTATGGCTACACCTTC. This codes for CAISDRGGYGYTF.

CDR3 amino acids: CAWSVVNEQFF. DNA of the CDR3: TGTGCCTGGAGTGTAGTCAATGAGCAGTTCTTC. This chain links TRBV30 with TRBJ2-1; no definite D call. The CDR3 loop spans 11 amino acids. Trimming pared 0 bases from V and 6 bases from J, leaving 3 bases between. CDR1 and CDR2 from the germline V gene are GTSNPN and SVGIG (reference sequence).

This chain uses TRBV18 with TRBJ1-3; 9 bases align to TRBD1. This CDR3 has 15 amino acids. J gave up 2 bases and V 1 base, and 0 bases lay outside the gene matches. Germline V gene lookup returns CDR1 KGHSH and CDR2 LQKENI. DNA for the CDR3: TGTGCCAGCTCACCACGGACAGGGGCTGGAAACACCATATATTTT. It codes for CASSPRTGAGNTIYF. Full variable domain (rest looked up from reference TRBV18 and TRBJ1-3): NAGVMQNPRHLVRRRGQEARLRCSPMKGHSHVYWYRQLPEEGLKFMVYLQKENIIDESGMPKERFSAEFPKEGPSILRIQQVVRGDSAAYFCASSPRTGAGNTIYFGEGSWLTVV.

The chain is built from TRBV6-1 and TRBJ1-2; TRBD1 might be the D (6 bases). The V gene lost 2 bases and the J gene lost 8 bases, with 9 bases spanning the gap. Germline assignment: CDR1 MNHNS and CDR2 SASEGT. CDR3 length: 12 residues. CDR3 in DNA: TGTGCCAGCAGTGAACACAGGGCGGGCTACACCTTC. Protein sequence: CASSEHRAGYTF.

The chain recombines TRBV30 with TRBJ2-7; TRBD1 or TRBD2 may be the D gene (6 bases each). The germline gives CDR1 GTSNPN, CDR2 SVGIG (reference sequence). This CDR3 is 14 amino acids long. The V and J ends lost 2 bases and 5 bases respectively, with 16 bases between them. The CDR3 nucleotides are TGTGCCTGGAGTTCGTGGGGGGCAGTTGACGAGCAGTACTTC. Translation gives CAWSSWGAVDEQYF. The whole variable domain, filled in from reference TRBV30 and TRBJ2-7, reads SQTIHQWPATLVQPVGSPLSLECTVEGTSNPNLYWYRQAAGRGLQLLFYSVGIGQISSEVPQNLSASRPQDRQFILSSKKLLLSDSGFYLCAWSSWGAVDEQYFGPGTRLTVT.

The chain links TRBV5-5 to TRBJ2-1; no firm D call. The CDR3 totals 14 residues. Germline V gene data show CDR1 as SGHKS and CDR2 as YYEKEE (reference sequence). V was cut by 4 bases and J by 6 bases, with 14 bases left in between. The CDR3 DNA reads TGTGCCAGCAGCGGCCCTGTGGGTGGCAATGAGCAGTTCTTC. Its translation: CASSGPVGGNEQFF. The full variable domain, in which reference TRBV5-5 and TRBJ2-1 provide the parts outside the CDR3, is DAGVTQSPTHLIKTRGQQVTLRCSPISGHKSVSWYQQVLGQGPQFIFQYYEKEERGRGNFPDRFSARQFPNYSSELNVNALLLGDSALYLCASSGPVGGNEQFFGPGTRLTVL.

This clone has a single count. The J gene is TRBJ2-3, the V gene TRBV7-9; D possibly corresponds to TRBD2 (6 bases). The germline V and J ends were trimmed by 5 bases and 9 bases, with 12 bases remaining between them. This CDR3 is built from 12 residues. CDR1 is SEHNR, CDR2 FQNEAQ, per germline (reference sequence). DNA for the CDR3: TGTGCCAGCAGCGAGGGGACTTTGACGCAGTATTTT. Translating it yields CASSEGTLTQYF.

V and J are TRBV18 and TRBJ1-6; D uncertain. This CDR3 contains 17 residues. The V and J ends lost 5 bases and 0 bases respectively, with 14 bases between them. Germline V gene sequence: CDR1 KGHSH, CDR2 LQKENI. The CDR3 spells CASSTRTENSYNSPLHF. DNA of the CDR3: TGTGCCAGCTCAACTAGGACGGAAAACTCCTATAATTCACCCCTCCACTTT.

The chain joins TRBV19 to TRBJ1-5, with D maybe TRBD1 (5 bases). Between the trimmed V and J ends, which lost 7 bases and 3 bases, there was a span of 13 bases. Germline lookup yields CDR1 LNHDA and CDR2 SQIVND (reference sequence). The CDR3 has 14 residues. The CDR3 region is CASTRGRNNQPQHF. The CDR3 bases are TGTGCCAGTACCCGGGGCAGGAACAATCAGCCCCAGCATTTT.

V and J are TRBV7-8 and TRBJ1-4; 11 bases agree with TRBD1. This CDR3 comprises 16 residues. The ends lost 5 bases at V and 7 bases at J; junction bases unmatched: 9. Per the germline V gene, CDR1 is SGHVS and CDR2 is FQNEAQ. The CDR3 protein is CASSQRTGTGGEKLFF. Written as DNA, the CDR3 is TGTGCCAGCAGCCAGCGAACCGGGACAGGGGGTGAAAAACTGTTTTTT.

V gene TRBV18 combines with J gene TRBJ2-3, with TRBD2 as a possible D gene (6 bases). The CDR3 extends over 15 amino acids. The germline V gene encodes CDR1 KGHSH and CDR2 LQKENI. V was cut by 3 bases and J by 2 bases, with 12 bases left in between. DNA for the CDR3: TGTGCCAGCTCACCCTACGGGGGATCCACAGATACGCAGTATTTT. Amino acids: CASSPYGGSTDTQYF.

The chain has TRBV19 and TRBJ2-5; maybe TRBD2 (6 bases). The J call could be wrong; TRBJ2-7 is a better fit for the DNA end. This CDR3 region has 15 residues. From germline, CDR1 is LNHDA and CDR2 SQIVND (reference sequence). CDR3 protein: CASSMGWGEDNEQYF. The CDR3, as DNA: TGTGCCAGTAGTATGGGATGGGGGGAAGATAACGAGCAGTACTTC.

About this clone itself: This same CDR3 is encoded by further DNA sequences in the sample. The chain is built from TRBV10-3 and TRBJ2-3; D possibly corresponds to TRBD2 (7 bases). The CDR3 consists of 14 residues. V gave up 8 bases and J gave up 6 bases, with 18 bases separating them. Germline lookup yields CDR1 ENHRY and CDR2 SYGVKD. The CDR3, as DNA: TGTGCCATCGGAGGAACGGGGGGACACGATACGCAGTATTTT. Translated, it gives CAIGGTGGHDTQYF.